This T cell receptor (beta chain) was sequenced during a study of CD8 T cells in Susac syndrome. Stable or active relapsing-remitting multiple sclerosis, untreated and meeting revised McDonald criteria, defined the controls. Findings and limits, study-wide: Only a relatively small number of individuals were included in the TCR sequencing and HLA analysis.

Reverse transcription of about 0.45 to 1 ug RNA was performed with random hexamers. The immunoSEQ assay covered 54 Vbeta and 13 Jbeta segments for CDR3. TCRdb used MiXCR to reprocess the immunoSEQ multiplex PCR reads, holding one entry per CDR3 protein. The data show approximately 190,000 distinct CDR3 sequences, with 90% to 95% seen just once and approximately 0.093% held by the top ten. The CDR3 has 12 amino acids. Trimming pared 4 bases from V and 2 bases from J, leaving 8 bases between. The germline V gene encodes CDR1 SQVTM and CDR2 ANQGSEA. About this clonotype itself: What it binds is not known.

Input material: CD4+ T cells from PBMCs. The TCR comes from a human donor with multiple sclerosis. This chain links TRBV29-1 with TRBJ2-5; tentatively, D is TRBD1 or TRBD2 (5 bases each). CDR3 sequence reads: CSVGWGQETQYF. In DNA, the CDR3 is TGCAGCGTTGGTTGGGGGCAAGAGACCCAGTACTTC.